This T cell receptor beta chain came from a study of cytomegalovirus exposure and HLA in healthy donors. PCR was performed using 60 Vbeta and 13 Jbeta primers. The method was immunoSEQ multiplex PCR; TCRdb's version includes in-frame clones alone and lacks a portion of them. The profile shows 150,000 to 200,000 clones, over 65% of them singletons. After removal of 6 bases from V and 6 bases from J, the junction contained 4 bases not matched to a gene. Germline V lookup: CDR1 SGHVS, CDR2 FQNEAQ. The CDR3 covers 15 residues. The sequence was obtained from a man between 60 and 75 years old in good health and CMV-seronegative. Sequencing used PBMCs. The chain uses TRBV7-8 and TRBJ2-3; 15 bases agree with TRBD2. The CDR3 loop reads CASRGLAGGGDTQYF. Written as DNA, the CDR3 is TGTGCCAGCAGGGGACTAGCGGGAGGAGGGGATACGCAGTATTTT.